These T cell receptor beta chains were read from a single sample in a study of blood T cell repertoires in COVID-19. Produced via immunoSEQ multiplex PCR; TCRdb's table is partial and in-frame only. The repertoire has hundreds of thousands of clones, around 91% of them found once; the top ten carry 1% to 1.3%. Sequencing input: PBMCs or T cells enriched from blood (not recorded which). The receptors come from a young man who had recovered from COVID-19. Both conserved end residues are part of each CDR3. The D gene is left open where the match is weak. Not every row has a clone size; where given, it reads once, few, many or a size class.

J gene: TRBJ1-2
CDR3 length: 11
V gene: TRBV5-5
D gene: -
clone size: -
CDR3 DNA: TGTGCCAGCTTTGAGGACTATGGCTACACCTTC
CDR3 protein: CASFEDYGYTF

J gene: TRBJ2-2
CDR3 length: 17
V gene: TRBV27
D gene: TRBD2
clone size: -
CDR3 DNA: TGTGCCAGCAGTTTATCGGGGACTAGCGGGACAGTCGGGGAGCTGTTTTTT
CDR3 protein: CASSLSGTSGTVGELFF

J gene: TRBJ2-3
CDR3 length: 16
V gene: TRBV27
D gene: -
clone size: -
CDR3 DNA: TGTGCCAGCAGTTTAAGAGCACCTTTTAGCACAGATACGCAGTATTTT
CDR3 protein: CASSLRAPFSTDTQYF

J gene: TRBJ2-7
CDR3 length: 17
V gene: TRBV10-2
D gene: -
clone size: -
CDR3 DNA: TGCGCCAGCAAAAGACAGGCCCACTCCGGGGGGACCTACGAGCAGTACTTC
CDR3 protein: CASKRQAHSGGTYEQYF

J gene: TRBJ1-6
CDR3 length: 14
V gene: TRBV28
D gene: -
clone size: -
CDR3 DNA: TGTGCCAGTCTGCGAACCGTATATAATTCACCCCTCCACTTT
CDR3 protein: CASLRTVYNSPLHF

J gene: TRBJ1-5
CDR3 length: 16
V gene: TRBV7-2
D gene: TRBD1
clone size: -
CDR3 DNA: TGTGCCAGCAGCCTAATGGGACAGGGAATAAATCAGCCCCAGCATTTT
CDR3 protein: CASSLMGQGINQPQHF

J gene: TRBJ2-1
CDR3 length: 15
V gene: TRBV27
D gene: TRBD2
clone size: -
CDR3 DNA: TGTGCCAGCAGTCCCCAGCGGGACGTATACAATGAGCAGTTCTTC
CDR3 protein: CASSPQRDVYNEQFF

J gene: TRBJ2-7
CDR3 length: 16
V gene: TRBV5-1
D gene: -
clone size: -
CDR3 DNA: TGCGCCAGCAGCCGAGATCTGCCTCCCCAACCCTACGAGCAGTACTTC
CDR3 protein: CASSRDLPPQPYEQYF

J gene: TRBJ2-5
CDR3 length: 15
V gene: TRBV7-9
D gene: TRBD2
clone size: -
CDR3 DNA: TGTGCCAGCAGCCGAGGGAGCGGGAGGGAAGAGACCCAGTACTTC
CDR3 protein: CASSRGSGREETQYF

J gene: TRBJ2-7
CDR3 length: 15
V gene: TRBV6-5
D gene: TRBD1
clone size: -
CDR3 DNA: TGTGCCAGCAGAAACTCCGGGACAGGGTACTACGAGCAGTACTTC
CDR3 protein: CASRNSGTGYYEQYF

J gene: TRBJ2-3
CDR3 length: 14
V gene: TRBV5-1
D gene: -
clone size: -
CDR3 DNA: TGCGCCAGCAGCTTAGAGCAGGTGACAGATACGCAGTATTTT
CDR3 protein: CASSLEQVTDTQYF

J gene: TRBJ2-1
CDR3 length: 15
V gene: TRBV2
D gene: TRBD2
clone size: -
CDR3 DNA: TGTGCCAGCAGGACATTAGCGGGAGTTGGGAATGAGCAGTTCTTC
CDR3 protein: CASRTLAGVGNEQFF

J gene: TRBJ2-1
CDR3 length: 16
V gene: TRBV9
D gene: TRBD2
clone size: -
CDR3 DNA: TGTGCCAGCAGCGTAGGGGGAGGCGGGAGGGCAGATGAGCAGTTCTTC
CDR3 protein: CASSVGGGGRADEQFF

J gene: TRBJ2-7
CDR3 length: 13
V gene: TRBV28
D gene: TRBD2
clone size: -
CDR3 DNA: TGTGCCAGCAGGTCGAAGCGGGAGGACGAGCAGTACTTC
CDR3 protein: CASRSKREDEQYF

J gene: TRBJ1-5
CDR3 length: 14
V gene: TRBV19
D gene: -
clone size: -
CDR3 DNA: TGTGCCAGTAGTATTGGGAGGGGACGGCAGCCCCAGCATTTT
CDR3 protein: CASSIGRGRQPQHF

J gene: TRBJ1-5
CDR3 length: 16
V gene: TRBV28
D gene: -
clone size: -
CDR3 DNA: TGTGCCAGCAGGACCCCAGGAATCTATAGCAATCAGCCCCAGCATTTT
CDR3 protein: CASRTPGIYSNQPQHF

J gene: TRBJ2-6
CDR3 length: 16
V gene: TRBV28
D gene: -
clone size: -
CDR3 DNA: TGTGCCAGCAGTTCGGACTACATTTCGGGGGCCAACGTCCTGACTTTC
CDR3 protein: CASSSDYISGANVLTF

J gene: TRBJ2-7
CDR3 length: 12
V gene: TRBV5-4
D gene: -
clone size: -
CDR3 DNA: TGTGCCAGCAGCTGGGACTTTTCCGAGCAGTACTTC
CDR3 protein: CASSWDFSEQYF

J gene: TRBJ2-1
CDR3 length: 18
V gene: TRBV4-1
D gene: TRBD2
clone size: -
CDR3 DNA: TGCGCCAGCAGCCCCAGCCAACTAGCGGGAGTAATAAGGAATGAGCAGTTCTTC
CDR3 protein: CASSPSQLAGVIRNEQFF

J gene: TRBJ2-5
CDR3 length: 16
V gene: TRBV4-2
D gene: TRBD2
clone size: -
CDR3 DNA: TGTGCCAGCAGCCCCCAACCGCGGGAGTACCAAGAGACCCAGTACTTC
CDR3 protein: CASSPQPREYQETQYF

J gene: TRBJ2-5
CDR3 length: 13
V gene: TRBV19
D gene: TRBD1
clone size: -
CDR3 DNA: TGTGCCAGCCGGGACAGGGGCCAAGAGACCCAGTACTTC
CDR3 protein: CASRDRGQETQYF

J gene: TRBJ2-2
CDR3 length: 15
V gene: TRBV2
D gene: TRBD1
clone size: -
CDR3 DNA: TGTGCCAGCAGTGACGGACAGGGCTCCGCCGGGGAGCTGTTTTTT
CDR3 protein: CASSDGQGSAGELFF

J gene: TRBJ1-5
CDR3 length: 16
V gene: TRBV18
D gene: -
clone size: -
CDR3 DNA: TGTGCCAGCTCACCAAAAACAGGGAAGTCTGGTGAGCCCCAGCATTTT
CDR3 protein: CASSPKTGKSGEPQHF

J gene: TRBJ2-1
CDR3 length: 18
V gene: TRBV18
D gene: TRBD2
clone size: -
CDR3 DNA: TGTGCCAGCTCACCAAAAAATGCCCCCGGGGGGGGAGTAGGGGAGCAGTTCTTC
CDR3 protein: CASSPKNAPGGGVGEQFF

J gene: TRBJ1-5
CDR3 length: 13
V gene: TRBV12-3/TRBV12-4
D gene: -
clone size: -
CDR3 DNA: TGTGCCAGCAGTTTAAATGTAGATCAGCCCCAGCATTTT
CDR3 protein: CASSLNVDQPQHF

J gene: TRBJ2-5
CDR3 length: 16
V gene: TRBV28
D gene: -
clone size: -
CDR3 DNA: TGTGCCAGCAGTTTACTCGAGAGCGCCAGGGGAGAGACCCAGTACTTC
CDR3 protein: CASSLLESARGETQYF

J gene: TRBJ1-5
CDR3 length: 13
V gene: TRBV28
D gene: -
clone size: -
CDR3 DNA: TGTGCCAGCAGTTTGGGGCGAAATCAGCCCCAGCATTTT
CDR3 protein: CASSLGRNQPQHF

J gene: TRBJ1-5
CDR3 length: 13
V gene: TRBV6-5
D gene: TRBD1
clone size: few
CDR3 DNA: TGTGCCAGCAGACCAGGGGGCGGACAGCCCCAGCATTTT
CDR3 protein: CASRPGGGQPQHF

J gene: TRBJ2-2
CDR3 length: 14
V gene: TRBV18
D gene: -
clone size: -
CDR3 DNA: TGTGCCAGCTCAGGAGGAGTCGCCACCGGGGAGCTGTTTTTT
CDR3 protein: CASSGGVATGELFF

J gene: TRBJ2-1
CDR3 length: 15
V gene: TRBV11-3
D gene: TRBD2
clone size: -
CDR3 DNA: TGTGCCAGCAGCTTAGATCGGGGACTAGGCAATGAGCAGTTCTTC
CDR3 protein: CASSLDRGLGNEQFF

J gene: TRBJ1-2
CDR3 length: 14
V gene: TRBV27
D gene: -
clone size: -
CDR3 DNA: TGTGCCAGCAGTTCCTCCCCCGGGGGGTATGGCTACACCTTC
CDR3 protein: CASSSSPGGYGYTF

J gene: TRBJ2-5
CDR3 length: 13
V gene: TRBV5-1
D gene: TRBD1
clone size: -
CDR3 DNA: TGCGCCAGCAGCTGGACAGGGGGAGAGACCCAGTACTTC
CDR3 protein: CASSWTGGETQYF

J gene: TRBJ2-7
CDR3 length: 12
V gene: TRBV19
D gene: TRBD1
clone size: -
CDR3 DNA: TGTGCCAGTAGGCAAACAGGGGGAGAGCAGTACTTC
CDR3 protein: CASRQTGGEQYF

J gene: TRBJ2-1
CDR3 length: 16
V gene: TRBV14
D gene: TRBD2
clone size: once
CDR3 DNA: TGTGCCAGCAGCCAAGATGGCGCTAGCGGGTACAATGAGCAGTTCTTC
CDR3 protein: CASSQDGASGYNEQFF

J gene: TRBJ1-5
CDR3 length: 18
V gene: TRBV19
D gene: TRBD1
clone size: -
CDR3 DNA: TGTGCCAGTAGTCAAACCGGACAGGGGGTTTTTCGCAATCAGCCCCAGCATTTT
CDR3 protein: CASSQTGQGVFRNQPQHF

J gene: TRBJ1-4
CDR3 length: 15
V gene: TRBV3-1/TRBV3-2
D gene: -
clone size: -
CDR3 DNA: TGTGCCAGCTTCCCCACCCGGGTGTATAATGAAAAACTGTTTTTT
CDR3 protein: CASFPTRVYNEKLFF